This T cell receptor (beta chain) comes out of a study of response to subunit inactivated influenza vaccine. TCRdb processed the RT-PCR reads anew with MiXCR; each CDR3 protein has one entry. The sample gives under 200,000 distinct CDR3 sequences, approximately 12% of which show up once; approximately 30% is in the top ten. This clonotype was observed a handful of times. Germline V lookup: CDR1 SNHLY, CDR2 FYNNEI. CDR3 length: 15 residues. V was trimmed by 7 bases and J by 0 bases, leaving 13 bases between them. These records were also assigned to another study, of T cells expressing NK-cell markers. From that study: Template switching by 5'RACE with UMIs generated the TCR beta cDNA. The authors derived TCR beta repertoires from sorted CD3+CD56+NKG2C+, CD3+CD56+NKG2C- and CD3+CD56-NKG2C+ T cells.

This TCR was sampled from a man aged 45-60 years who received an inactivated influenza vaccine. The gene calls are TRBV2 and TRBJ1-5, with no clear D. This sample comprised CD8+ T cells sorted from PBMCs, obtained roughly 12 days after vaccination. This chain's CDR3 is CASKMGMNSNQPQHF. The CDR3 coding sequence is TGTGCCAGCAAAATGGGGATGAATAGCAATCAGCCCCAGCATTTT.